Below, 20 T cell receptor beta chains from the same sample are listed, as sequenced in a study of OX40 agonist ivuxolimab in advanced cancers. TCRdb keeps only in-frame clones here, not all; method: immunoSEQ multiplex PCR. The sample has approximately 76,000 clones; around nine tenths are singletons. The material was CD4+ or CD8+ T cells sorted from blood, obtained in a trial of the OX40 agonist ivuxolimab. The receptor source for this set is an adult with an advanced solid tumor such as melanoma, head and neck, liver or kidney cancer.

The chain joins TRBV20-1 to TRBJ1-5; the D is unclear. V lost 4 bases and J lost 5, with 6 bases in between. The germline V gene encodes CDR1 DFQATT and CDR2 SNEGSKA (reference sequence). The CDR3 extends over 11 amino acids. CDR3 DNA: TGCAGTGCTACCGATGATCAGCCCCAGCATTTT. Translation gives CSATDDQPQHF.

This chain links TRBV7-6 with TRBJ2-1; D call uncertain. In germline, CDR1 is SGHVS, CDR2 FNYEAQ. The V end was cut by 5 bases, the J end by 9 bases, with 17 bases between. The CDR3 loop spans 14 amino acids. CDR3 DNA sequence: TGTGCCAGCAGCGAAAGACGAGCTACCGGTGAGCAGTTCTTC. It is translated as CASSERRATGEQFF.

The chain combines TRBV10-3 with TRBJ1-5, with a weak D call TRBD1 (6 bases). Germline assignment: CDR1 ENHRY and CDR2 SYGVKD. Trimming shortened V by 3 bases and J by 1 base, and 10 bases separated the two germline ends. The CDR3 sequence is 15 residues long. Here the CDR3 reads CAISDRGGSNQPQHF. CDR3 in DNA: TGTGCCATCAGTGACAGGGGAGGGAGCAATCAGCCCCAGCATTTT.

The V and J genes are TRBV6-5 and TRBJ1-6; no reliable D call. CDR1 is MNHEY, CDR2 SVGAGI, per germline. The CDR3 loop spans 13 amino acids. V was pared by 2 bases and J by 7 bases, with 6 bases between. The CDR3 region has the DNA TGTGCCAGCAGTTACGCGAGAAATTCACCCCTCCACTTT. Protein sequence: CASSYARNSPLHF.

The V call is TRBV7-8, the J call TRBJ1-2, with D possibly matching TRBD1 (5 bases). The CDR3 contains 14 residues. Trimming pared 3 bases from V and 7 bases from J, leaving 15 bases between. CDR1 and CDR2 from the germline V gene are SGHVS and FQNEAQ. CDR3 bases: TGTGCCAGCAGCTTCCAGGTCGCGGGGGGTGGCTACACCTTC. This gives the protein CASSFQVAGGGYTF.

The rearrangement links TRBV11-3 to TRBJ2-5; D not certain. The CDR3 runs to 15 residues. Germline CDR1 SGHNT, CDR2 YENEEA. Trimming stripped 4 bases from V and 4 bases from J, with 16 bases between. The CDR3 is CASSSRSDWGETQYF. CDR3 nucleotide sequence: TGTGCCAGCAGCTCCCGATCCGACTGGGGAGAGACCCAGTACTTC.

On this clone itself: At one boundary the junction diverges from the germline segment, which might be a read error. The same CDR3 is also encoded by other DNA sequences in this sample. This chain joins TRBV27 and TRBJ2-3, with 7 nucleotides matching TRBD2. The length of the CDR3 is 17 residues. CDR1 is MNHEY, CDR2 SMNVEV, per germline (reference sequence). The CDR3 loop reads CASSRDPSGISTDTQYF. The CDR3 region has the DNA TGTGCTAGCAGTAGGGACCCTAGCGGTATTAGCACAGATACGCAGTATTTT.

The chain links TRBV7-2 to TRBJ2-5, with no clear D. The germline CDR1 and CDR2 sequences are SGHTA and FQGNSA. The CDR3 is made up of 13 amino acids. The V end lost 3 bases, the J end lost 2 bases, and 7 bases lay between the germline ends. The CDR3 nucleotides are TGTGCCAGCAGCTTGATTTGGCAAGAGACCCAGTACTTC. The encoded protein is CASSLIWQETQYF.

The V gene is TRBV9, the J gene TRBJ1-1, with no clear D. V gave up 8 bases and J gave up 0 bases, with 8 bases separating them. The germline gives CDR1 SGDLS, CDR2 YYNGEE. The length of the CDR3 is 12 residues. The CDR3 sequence is CASSQMNTEAFF. CDR3 nucleotides: TGTGCCAGTAGCCAGATGAACACTGAAGCTTTCTTT.

V gene TRBV7-9 combines with J gene TRBJ2-5, with D possibly being TRBD1 (5 bases). Trimming took off 5 bases at V and 3 bases at J, with 16 bases between the two ends. The CDR3 has 15 residues. The germline V gene encodes CDR1 SEHNR and CDR2 FQNEAQ (reference sequence). The CDR3 DNA is TGTGCCAGCAGCCGGTTACGACGCAGGGAAGAGACCCAGTACTTC. Protein sequence: CASSRLRRREETQYF.

The DNA of the CDR3 is TGTGCCAGCAGTCCCAGGGGGGCCCTCTACGAGCAGTACTTC. It specifies CASSPRGALYEQYF. V gene TRBV6-6 combines with J gene TRBJ2-7, with D possibly TRBD1 on 7 matching bases. The V end was cut by 5 bases, the J end by 3 bases, with 14 bases between. The germline gives CDR1 MNHNY, CDR2 SVGAGI (reference sequence). This CDR3 spans 14 amino acids.

The chain joins TRBV7-9 to TRBJ2-1, with 7 bases that match TRBD1. Germline lookup yields CDR1 SEHNR and CDR2 FQNEAQ (reference sequence). The CDR3 runs to 15 residues. J lost 2 bases, V lost 5 bases, and 6 bases had no gene match. The CDR3 DNA is TGTGCCAGCAGCAAACCCGGGACAGCCTACAATGAGCAGTTCTTC. Residues: CASSKPGTAYNEQFF.

This chain connects TRBV2 to TRBJ2-1; a possible D gene is TRBD1 (5 bases). This CDR3 region has 12 residues. Germline V CDR1 and CDR2: SNHLY, FYNNEI. Trimming shortened V by 7 bases and J by 9 bases, and 13 bases separated the two germline ends. The CDR3 is CASMVDRGEQFF. CDR3 coding DNA: TGTGCCAGCATGGTCGATAGGGGTGAGCAGTTCTTC.

V and J are TRBV2 and TRBJ1-2, with D possibly matching TRBD1 (6 bases). CDR1 SNHLY and CDR2 FYNNEI come from the germline V gene. V was shortened by 6 bases and J by 3 bases, with 17 bases between the two germline ends. There are 15 residues in the CDR3. The CDR3 region is CASRLTGPGDYGYTF. As DNA, the CDR3 is TGTGCCAGCAGACTTACAGGGCCTGGAGACTATGGCTACACCTTC. Variable domain in full (rest from reference TRBV2 and TRBJ1-2): EPEVTQTPSHQVTQMGQEVILRCVPISNHLYFYWYRQILGQKVEFLVSFYNNEISEKSEIFDDQFSVERPDGSNFTLKIRSTKLEDSAMYFCASRLTGPGDYGYTFGSGTRLTVV.

In this sample, this clone turned up a few times. CDR3 DNA: TGTGCCAGCAGTTTTTCATTGAGGGGAAGGGCTGGGGCCAACGTCCTGACTTTC. Translating gives CASSFSLRGRAGANVLTF. This chain joins TRBV27 and TRBJ2-6; D tentatively reads TRBD1 or TRBD2 (5 bases each). There are 18 residues in the CDR3. V lost 3 bases and J lost 2, with 17 bases in between. CDR1 MNHEY and CDR2 SMNVEV come from the germline V gene (reference sequence).

The chain uses TRBV7-9 and TRBJ2-3, with 13 nucleotides matching TRBD2. Germline loops: CDR1 SEHNR, CDR2 FQNEAQ (reference sequence). V shed 3 bases and J 4 bases; nucleotides not matched to a gene: 4. The CDR3 spans 16 residues. The CDR3 DNA follows: TGTGCCAGCAGCTTGGGGGGGACTAGCGGGGCAGATACGCAGTATTTT. It encodes CASSLGGTSGADTQYF.

The V gene is TRBV10-3, the J gene TRBJ2-1; TRBD2 agrees at 10 bases. With 3 bases clipped from V and 5 bases from J, the junction kept 1 base outside the gene matches. The CDR3 covers 14 residues. CDR1 is ENHRY, CDR2 SYGVKD, per germline. The CDR3 DNA is TGTGCCATCAGTGACCTAGCGGGAGACAATGAGCAGTTCTTC. Its protein product is CAISDLAGDNEQFF.

V is TRBV6-1 and J is TRBJ2-5; 8 nucleotides line up with TRBD2. Germline V gene sequence: CDR1 MNHNS, CDR2 SASEGT. V lost 6 bases, J lost 2 bases, and 8 bases stayed unmatched. The CDR3 runs 15 residues. CDR3 in DNA: TGTGCCAGCAGGAGATTTTCTAGCGGGCAAGAGACCCAGTACTTC. Encoded protein: CASRRFSSGQETQYF.

V and J are TRBV14 and TRBJ2-7, with a possible D match to TRBD2 (5 bases). The V end was cut by 4 bases, the J end by 0 bases, with 13 bases between. CDR1 is SGHDN, CDR2 FVKESK, per germline. The CDR3 extends over 15 amino acids. In DNA form, the CDR3 reads TGTGCCAGCAGCCGCCAACTAGGTCTCTCCTACGAGCAGTACTTC. It codes for CASSRQLGLSYEQYF.

The J gene is TRBJ2-7, the V gene TRBV5-5; perhaps TRBD1 as D (5 bases). Looked up from germline, CDR1 is SGHKS and CDR2 is YYEKEE (reference sequence). The V gene lost 7 bases and the J gene lost 6 bases, with 23 bases spanning the gap. This CDR3 region has 15 residues. The CDR3 DNA is TGTGCCAGCGGTTCCGACAGAGCATCGTCTGGCGAGCAGTACTTC. It codes for CASGSDRASSGEQYF.